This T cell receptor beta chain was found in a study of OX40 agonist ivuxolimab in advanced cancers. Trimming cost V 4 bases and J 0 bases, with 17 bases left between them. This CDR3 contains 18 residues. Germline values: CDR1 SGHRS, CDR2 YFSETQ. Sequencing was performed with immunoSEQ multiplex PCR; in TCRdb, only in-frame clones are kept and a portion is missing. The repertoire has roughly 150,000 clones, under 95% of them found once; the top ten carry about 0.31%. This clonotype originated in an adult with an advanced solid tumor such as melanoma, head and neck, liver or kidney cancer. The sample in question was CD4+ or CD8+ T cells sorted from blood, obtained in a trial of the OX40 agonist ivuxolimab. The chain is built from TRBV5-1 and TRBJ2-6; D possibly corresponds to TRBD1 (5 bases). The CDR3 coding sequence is TGCGCCAGCAGCCCGAAGAAGACAGCAACCTCTGGGGCCAACGTCCTGACTTTC. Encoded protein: CASSPKKTATSGANVLTF. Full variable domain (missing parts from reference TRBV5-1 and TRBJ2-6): KAGVTQTPRYLIKTRGQQVTLSCSPISGHRSVSWYQQTPGQGLQFLFEYFSETQRNKGNFPGRFSGRQFSNSRSEMNVSTLELGDSALYLCASSPKKTATSGANVLTFGAGSRLTVL.